The rows below give T cell receptor beta chains drawn from one sample of a study of blood T cell repertoires in COVID-19. The method was immunoSEQ multiplex PCR; TCRdb's version includes in-frame clones alone and lacks a portion of them. The data contain about 110,000 clones, 70% to 90% of them seen just once; the ten biggest clones take up 4% to 5.5%. Material: peripheral blood. The receptors shown here come from a human donor in a cohort sampled during active COVID-19. The CDR3 runs from the conserved cysteine through the conserved F or W. The D gene is left open where the match is weak. Where a row states a size, it is once, few, many or the class of an expanded clone; other rows omit it.

clone_size	v_call	j_call	d_call	cdr3_nt	cdr3_aa
NA	TRBV10-3	TRBJ1-1	NA	TGTGCCATCAGTGAGTCGAGGATCCCGAACACTGAAGCTTTCTTT	CAISESRIPNTEAFF
NA	TRBV25-1	TRBJ1-1	NA	TGTGCCAGCATCCCTATTGGTTACGCGGCGGAAGCTTTTTTT	CASIPIGYAAEAFF
NA	TRBV10-3	TRBJ2-3	TRBD2	TGTGCCTCTAGGGGTAGCGGGGGGGACACAGATACGCAGTATTTT	CASRGSGGDTDTQYF
NA	TRBV27	TRBJ2-7	NA	TGTGCCAGCAGTTTTGGGCCGGGGACCTACGAGCAGTACTTC	CASSFGPGTYEQYF
NA	TRBV4-1	TRBJ2-3	TRBD2	TGCGCCAGCAGCCTTCGGACTAGCGGGGAGACAAACCCTACAGATACGCAGTATTTT	CASSLRTSGETNPTDTQYF
NA	TRBV7-9	TRBJ1-2	NA	TGTGCCAGCAGCTTTGGTGCAGTAGGAGGTTATGGCTACACCTTC	CASSFGAVGGYGYTF
NA	TRBV5-6	TRBJ1-1	TRBD1	TGTGCCAGCAGCTTGTCGGCCGCCCAGGGGGTGACTGAAGCTTTCTTT	CASSLSAAQGVTEAFF
NA	TRBV6-5	TRBJ2-5	NA	TGTGCCAGCAGTTACCCAGCCGGGACAACCCAGTACTTC	CASSYPAGTTQYF
NA	TRBV7-9	TRBJ2-5	TRBD2	TGTGCCAGCAGTTCGGCGGGGGTGGAGACCCAGTACTTC	CASSSAGVETQYF
NA	TRBV5-4	TRBJ2-2	TRBD2	TGTGCCAGCAGCTCCGTAGCGGGGGGGCTCACCGGGGAGCTGTTTTTT	CASSSVAGGLTGELFF
NA	TRBV7-9	TRBJ1-6	NA	TGTGCCAGCAGCTTGTGGGGAGATAATTCACCCCTCCACTTT	CASSLWGDNSPLHF
NA	TRBV19	TRBJ1-2	TRBD1	TGTGCCAGTAGTAGCCGGGACAGGGTGTACGGCTACACCTTC	CASSSRDRVYGYTF
NA	TRBV3-1/TRBV3-2	TRBJ2-7	NA	TGTGCCAGCAGCCAAGATCATTGGGGCACCTACGAGCAGTACTTC	CASSQDHWGTYEQYF
NA	TRBV4-3	TRBJ1-2	TRBD1	TGCGCCAGCAGCCAAGACCCAGGCGGGACAGGGGATGGCTACACCTTC	CASSQDPGGTGDGYTF
NA	TRBV18	TRBJ1-3	NA	TGTGCCAGCTCACCCACCAGGGATGGTGGAAACACCATATATTTT	CASSPTRDGGNTIYF
medium-sized	TRBV27	TRBJ1-4	TRBD1	TGTGCCAGCAGTTTGACAGGGTCCAATGAAAAACTGTTTTTT	CASSLTGSNEKLFF
NA	TRBV19	TRBJ2-2	TRBD2	TGTGCCAGTAGCGGGAGGGCCTTCACCGGGGAGCTGTTTTTT	CASSGRAFTGELFF
NA	TRBV28	TRBJ2-1	TRBD1	TGTGCCAGCAGCCCCACCTCCGGGACAGGGAGGAACAATGAGCAGTTCTTC	CASSPTSGTGRNNEQFF
NA	TRBV5-1	TRBJ2-3	NA	TGCGCCAGCAGATACAGGGCTCGGGATACGCAGTATTTT	CASRYRARDTQYF
NA	TRBV18	TRBJ2-5	NA	TGTGCCAGCTCACCGGTCGCAGAAGAGACCCAGTACTTC	CASSPVAEETQYF
NA	TRBV28	TRBJ2-7	NA	TGTGCCACCCACAGGGTCTACGAGCAGTACTTC	CATHRVYEQYF
NA	TRBV20-1	TRBJ1-3	NA	TGCAGTGCTAGTCGGGGATCCGGAAACACCATATATTTT	CSASRGSGNTIYF
NA	TRBV5-1	TRBJ2-2	NA	TGCGCCAGCAGCTTGGCGCTCCGGGGCGGGGCAGCTAACAGCGGGGAGCTGTTTTTT	CASSLALRGGAANSGELFF
NA	TRBV7-9	TRBJ1-1	TRBD1	TGTGCCAGCAGGCCCAAGACAGGGAATACTGAAGCTTTCTTT	CASRPKTGNTEAFF
NA	TRBV6-2/TRBV6-3	TRBJ2-5	TRBD2	TGTGCCAGCAGTCCCCGGGACTACGAGACCCAGTACTTC	CASSPRDYETQYF
NA	TRBV29-1	TRBJ2-5	TRBD2	TGCAGCGTTGTTGCGGGAGGAGGGGGAGAGACCCAGTACTTC	CSVVAGGGGETQYF
NA	TRBV7-9	TRBJ1-1	TRBD1	TGTGCCAGCAGCTTAGGGACAGGGGGCCATATGAACACTGAAGCTTTCTTT	CASSLGTGGHMNTEAFF
NA	TRBV4-2	TRBJ2-3	NA	TGTGCCAGCAGCCAAGTTGGCGGGGACACAGATACGCAGTATTTT	CASSQVGGDTDTQYF